The 27 T cell receptor beta chains below were found in one sample sequenced in a study of PD-1 blockade in classical Hodgkin lymphoma. As to time point: newly diagnosed, previously untreated cHL patient sample. Negative magnetic selection isolated CD4+ T cells from thawed PBMCs. TCRdb's copy holds only in-frame clones and misses some; the assay was immunoSEQ multiplex PCR. There are just under 20,000 clones in the sample; under 85% occur only once, and roughly 1.3% lies in the top ten. Input material: CD4+ T cells from blood. These receptors were taken from a human donor with classical Hodgkin lymphoma.

V usage is TRBV5-5 and J usage is TRBJ2-3, with D unclear. CDR1 is SGHKS, CDR2 YYEKEE, per germline (reference sequence). Trimming left V 1 base short and J 2 bases short, with 5 bases between. This CDR3 is 13 amino acids long. CDR3 coding DNA: TGTGCCAGCAGCTTGTTGGCCACAGATACGCAGTATTTT. It yields the protein CASSLLATDTQYF.

The chain combines TRBV2 with TRBJ1-1, with unresolved D. The CDR3 totals 12 residues. Germline CDR1 SNHLY, CDR2 FYNNEI. Trimming pared 3 bases from V and 3 bases from J, leaving 5 bases between. Written as DNA, the CDR3 is TGTGCCAGCAGTGACCCCCACACTGAAGCTTTCTTT. Translated, it gives CASSDPHTEAFF.

The V call is TRBV19, the J call TRBJ2-5; 12 bases are a match to TRBD2. Germline V gives CDR1 LNHDA, CDR2 SQIVND (reference sequence). The V gene end was trimmed by 1 base and the J gene end by 5 bases; junction bases not matched to a gene: 8. This CDR3 is 17 amino acids long. The CDR3 is CASSIGRTSGMGETQYF. Here the CDR3 DNA reads TGTGCCAGTAGTATAGGAAGGACTAGCGGGATGGGGGAGACCCAGTACTTC.

The V call is TRBV27, the J call TRBJ1-5; D uncertain. CDR3 length: 15 residues. Per germline, CDR1 MNHEY and CDR2 SMNVEV (reference sequence). Trimming took off 3 bases at V and 7 bases at J, with 16 bases between the two ends. The CDR3 DNA follows: TGTGCCAGCAGTTTGGGAGGGAGTACGGAGCAGCCCCAGCATTTT. This gives the protein CASSLGGSTEQPQHF.

This rearrangement joins TRBV19 to TRBJ1-3; no clear D gene. Germline loops: CDR1 LNHDA, CDR2 SQIVND (reference sequence). With 6 bases removed from V and 0 bases from J, the gap between germline ends came to 9 bases. This CDR3 has 14 amino acids. The CDR3 DNA sequence: TGTGCCAGTAGCTCAACACCCTCTGGAAACACCATATATTTT. Translation: CASSSTPSGNTIYF.

The chain combines TRBV7-9 with TRBJ1-1; perhaps TRBD1 as D (6 bases). Germline assignment: CDR1 SEHNR and CDR2 FQNEAQ (reference sequence). The V end was cut by 3 bases, the J end by 6 bases, with 14 bases between. CDR3 length: 14 residues. The CDR3 here is CASSFGQGRPEAFF. DNA of the CDR3: TGTGCCAGCAGCTTTGGGCAGGGGCGTCCTGAAGCTTTCTTT. Based on the CDR3 plus reference TRBV7-9 and TRBJ1-1, the full variable domain is DTGVSQNPRHKITKRGQNVTFRCDPISEHNRLYWYRQTLGQGPEFLTYFQNEAQLEKSRLLSDRFSAERPKGSFSTLEIQRTEQGDSAMYLCASSFGQGRPEAFFGQGTRLTVV.

The chain combines TRBV13 with TRBJ2-7; 15 bases are a match to TRBD2. The V segment lost 4 bases and the J segment 1 base; nucleotides outside the gene matches: 2. Per the germline V gene, CDR1 is PRHDT and CDR2 is FYEKMQ (reference sequence). This CDR3 region has 16 residues. In DNA, the CDR3 is TGTGCCAGCAGCTCCGGGACTAGCGGGGGGTCCTACGAGCAGTACTTC. Protein sequence: CASSSGTSGGSYEQYF.

This clone was detected once. The junction departs from germline at one end; a sequencing error may be responsible. The chain has TRBV18 and TRBJ1-4; 9 positions agree with TRBD1. CDR3 length: 14 residues. CDR1 KGHSH and CDR2 LQKENI come from the germline V gene. In nucleotides, the CDR3 is TGTGCCAGCTCCCCACAGGGGGCAGGGGAAAAACTGTTTTTT. Translating it yields CASSPQGAGEKLFF.

The V call is TRBV29-1, the J call TRBJ2-1; 12 positions agree with TRBD2. V shed 7 bases, J shed 6 bases, and the junction held 10 bases outside the gene matches. The germline gives CDR1 SQVTM, CDR2 ANQGSEA. The CDR3 has 15 amino acids. The CDR3 here is CSADGLAGTGNEQFF. DNA of the CDR3: TGCAGCGCTGATGGACTAGCGGGAACTGGCAATGAGCAGTTCTTC.

The chain carries TRBV18 and TRBJ2-7; D unclear. CDR1 KGHSH and CDR2 LQKENI come from the germline V gene. The CDR3 has 14 residues. V dropped 2 bases and J dropped 1 base, with 9 bases sitting between them. The CDR3: CASSPYSVSYEQYF. In nucleotides, the CDR3 is TGTGCCAGCTCACCATATTCAGTTTCCTACGAGCAGTACTTC.

The chain combines TRBV27 with TRBJ2-1; 7 bases match TRBD2. Unmatched junction bases numbered 6, after V lost 3 bases and J lost 4 bases. This CDR3 spans 15 amino acids. Germline CDR1 reads MNHEY; CDR2 reads SMNVEV (reference sequence). Here the CDR3 DNA reads TGTGCCAGCAGTTTTCCCGGACTAGAGTACAATGAGCAGTTCTTC. Translating it yields CASSFPGLEYNEQFF.

The chain links TRBV28 to TRBJ2-6; D may be TRBD1 (5 bases). Trimming left V 5 bases short and J 4 bases short, with 9 bases between. This CDR3 comprises 14 residues. Per germline, CDR1 MDHEN and CDR2 SYDVKM. CDR3 DNA sequence: TGTGCCAGCAGTCCGGCAGGGGGGGCCAACGTCCTGACTTTC. This encodes CASSPAGGANVLTF.

V usage is TRBV28 and J usage is TRBJ1-1; D is uncertain. The germline CDR1 and CDR2 sequences are MDHEN and SYDVKM. CDR3 size: 11 residues. V lost 4 bases, J lost 7 bases, and 7 bases lay in between. The DNA for the CDR3 is TGTGCCAGCAGTTGGTCAGATGAAGCTTTCTTT. Protein: CASSWSDEAFF.

The rearrangement uses TRBV28 and TRBJ2-3, with 10 bases fitting TRBD2. CDR1 and CDR2 (germline): MDHEN, SYDVKM. The CDR3 sequence is 15 residues long. V lost 3 bases, J lost 4 bases, and 4 bases stayed unmatched. The CDR3 sequence is CASSFEREGADTQYF. The CDR3 DNA reads TGTGCCAGCAGTTTCGAGCGGGAGGGCGCAGATACGCAGTATTTT.

The CDR3, as DNA: TGTGCCAGCAGCTTAGTCGGGACTAGTAATTTGATGCCGTTCTTC. Residues: CASSLVGTSNLMPFF. V and J are TRBV7-2 and TRBJ2-1, with 8 nucleotides matching TRBD2. V trimming: 1 base; J trimming: 15 bases; junction bases outside the gene matches: 14. The CDR3 has 15 amino acids. Looked up from germline, CDR1 is SGHTA and CDR2 is FQGNSA.

The CDR3 region is CASREGQILTGELFF. CDR3 coding DNA: TGTGCCAGCAGAGAGGGACAGATCCTCACCGGGGAGCTGTTTTTT. The chain has TRBV6-1 and TRBJ2-2; TRBD1 matches at 7 bases. V shed 6 bases, J shed 4 bases, and the junction held 8 bases outside the gene matches. Per germline, CDR1 MNHNS and CDR2 SASEGT. This CDR3 spans 15 amino acids.

V gene TRBV27 combines with J gene TRBJ2-7; the D gene is possibly TRBD2 (5 bases). Germline V lookup: CDR1 MNHEY, CDR2 SMNVEV (reference sequence). This CDR3 comprises 15 residues. Trimming stripped 6 bases from V and 6 bases from J, with 21 bases between. This CDR3 reads CASRPLGVNEAEQYF. CDR3 DNA sequence: TGTGCCAGCAGACCACTCGGGGTCAACGAGGCCGAGCAGTACTTC.

CDR3 sequence: CASSLREPRGQVNYGYTF. CDR3 in DNA: TGTGCCAGCAGCTTACGGGAACCGCGGGGACAGGTGAACTATGGCTACACCTTC. This chain connects TRBV13 to TRBJ1-2, with TRBD1 matching 8 bases. The CDR3 loop spans 18 amino acids. The V gene's germline CDR1 is PRHDT and CDR2 FYEKMQ (reference sequence). J lost 2 bases, V lost 2 bases, and 13 bases had no gene match. The whole variable domain, remainder taken from reference TRBV13 and TRBJ1-2, is AAGVIQSPRHLIKEKRETATLKCYPIPRHDTVYWYQQGPGQDPQFLISFYEKMQSDKGSIPDRFSAQQFSDYHSELNMSSLELGDSALYFCASSLREPRGQVNYGYTFGSGTRLTVV.

The CDR3 protein is CASSPQGTVGEKLFF. CDR3 DNA: TGTGCCAGCAGCCCCCAAGGGACAGTTGGAGAAAAACTGTTTTTT. V is TRBV7-2 and J is TRBJ1-4; 7 positions agree with TRBD1. The CDR3 consists of 15 residues. V lost 5 bases, J lost 8 bases, and 11 bases stayed unmatched. CDR1 is SGHTA and CDR2 is FQGNSA in the germline V gene. Filled out from reference TRBV7-2 and TRBJ1-4, the complete variable domain reads GAGVSQSPSNKVTEKGKDVELRCDPISGHTALYWYRQSLGQGLEFLIYFQGNSAPDKSGLPSDRFSAERTGGSVSTLTIQRTQQEDSAVYLCASSPQGTVGEKLFFGSGTQLSVL.

This clone was detected a few times. CDR3 protein: CASSWTGTSGYNEQFF. DNA for the CDR3: TGTGCCAGCAGCTGGACAGGGACTAGCGGTTACAATGAGCAGTTCTTC. This chain links TRBV7-8 with TRBJ2-1; 11 bases line up with TRBD2. The CDR3 extends over 16 amino acids. Germline V gene lookup returns CDR1 SGHVS and CDR2 FQNEAQ. Trimming removed 4 bases from V and 4 bases from J; junction bases left unmatched: 6.

The chain joins TRBV6-1 to TRBJ2-1; D is uncertain. The CDR3 has 15 amino acids. The germline CDR1 and CDR2 sequences are MNHNS and SASEGT. Trimming removed 7 bases from V and 8 bases from J, with 21 bases in between. In nucleotides, the CDR3 is TGTGCCAGCACTCCAACCAAGGGAATAGCTCATGAGCAGTTCTTC. Its protein is CASTPTKGIAHEQFF.

V gene TRBV5-1 combines with J gene TRBJ2-1, with D possibly being TRBD1 or TRBD2 (6 bases each). V was trimmed by 2 bases and J by 2 bases, leaving 11 bases between them. Germline CDR1 SGHRS, CDR2 YFSETQ. The CDR3 consists of 15 residues. CDR3 sequence reads: CASSFGGLAYNEQFF. As DNA, the CDR3 is TGCGCCAGCAGCTTCGGGGGCTTAGCCTACAATGAGCAGTTCTTC.

This chain links TRBV25-1 with TRBJ2-1, with D possibly matching TRBD1 (7 bases). Trimming pared 7 bases from V and 2 bases from J, leaving 21 bases between. The CDR3 runs 17 residues. The V gene's germline CDR1 is MGHDK and CDR2 SYGVNS. In DNA form, the CDR3 reads TGTGCCAGCAATGGTCAGGTCGGAGGGGGCGCCTACAATGAGCAGTTCTTC. This sequence encodes CASNGQVGGGAYNEQFF. The full variable domain, its missing parts supplied by reference TRBV25-1 and TRBJ2-1, is EADIYQTPRYLVIGTGKKITLECSQTMGHDKMYWYQQDPGMELHLIHYSYGVNSTEKGDLSSESTVSRIRTEHFPLTLESARPSHTSQYLCASNGQVGGGAYNEQFFGPGTRLTVL.

The V and J genes are TRBV15 and TRBJ1-6, with TRBD1 as a possible D gene (5 bases). The CDR3 totals 15 residues. CDR1 LNHNV and CDR2 YYDKDF come from the germline V gene (reference sequence). Trimming left V 1 base short and J 7 bases short, with 11 bases between. In DNA, the CDR3 is TGTGCCACCAGCAGAGTCCCCCCAGGGAATTCACCCCTCCACTTT. This encodes CATSRVPPGNSPLHF.

The CDR3 region is CASSPGVAGAREQYF. CDR3 coding DNA: TGTGCCAGCAGCCCCGGGGTAGCGGGGGCGAGGGAGCAGTACTTC. This chain connects TRBV9 to TRBJ2-7, with 9 bases aligning to TRBD2. V lost 4 bases, J lost 7 bases, and 12 bases stayed unmatched. This CDR3 is built from 15 residues. In germline, CDR1 is SGDLS, CDR2 YYNGEE.

This chain joins TRBV5-6 and TRBJ1-1, with no clear D. V was shortened by 0 bases and J by 4 bases, with 10 bases between the two germline ends. This CDR3 is 14 amino acids long. In germline, CDR1 is SGHDT, CDR2 YYEEEE. The CDR3, as DNA: TGTGCCAGCAGCTTGGTCTCAGGCGCCACTGAAGCTTTCTTT. As protein: CASSLVSGATEAFF. Full variable domain (rest looked up from reference TRBV5-6 and TRBJ1-1): DAGVTQSPTHLIKTRGQQVTLRCSPKSGHDTVSWYQQALGQGPQFIFQYYEEEERQRGNFPDRFSGHQFPNYSSELNVNALLLGDSALYLCASSLVSGATEAFFGQGTRLTVV.

This chain uses TRBV7-9 with TRBJ2-3; TRBD2 aligns across 8 bases. The length of the CDR3 is 15 residues. CDR1 is SEHNR, CDR2 FQNEAQ, per germline (reference sequence). V was clipped by 1 base and J by 1 base; unmatched bases: 1. The CDR3 reads CASSLVSGGTDTQYF. CDR3 DNA sequence: TGTGCCAGCAGCTTAGTTAGCGGGGGCACAGATACGCAGTATTTT.